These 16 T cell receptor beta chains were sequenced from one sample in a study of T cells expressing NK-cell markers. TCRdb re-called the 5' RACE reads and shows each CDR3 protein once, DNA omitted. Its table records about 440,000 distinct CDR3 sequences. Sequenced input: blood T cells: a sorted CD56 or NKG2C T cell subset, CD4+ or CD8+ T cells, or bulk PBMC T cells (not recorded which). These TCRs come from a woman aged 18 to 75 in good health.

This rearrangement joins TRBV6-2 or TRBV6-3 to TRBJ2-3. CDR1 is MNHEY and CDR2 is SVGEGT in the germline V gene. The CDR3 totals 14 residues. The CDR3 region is CASLRPTSTDTQYF.

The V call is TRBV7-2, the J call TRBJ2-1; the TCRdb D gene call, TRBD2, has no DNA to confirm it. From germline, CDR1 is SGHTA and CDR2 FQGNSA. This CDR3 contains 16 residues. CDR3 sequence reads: CASSSLRLAGFYEQFF.

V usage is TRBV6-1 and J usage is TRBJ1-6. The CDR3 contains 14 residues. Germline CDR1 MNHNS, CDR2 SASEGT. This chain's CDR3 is CASRTKGSNSPLHF.

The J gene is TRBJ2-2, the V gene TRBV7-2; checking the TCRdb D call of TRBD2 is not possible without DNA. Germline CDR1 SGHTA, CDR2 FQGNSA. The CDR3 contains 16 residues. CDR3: CASSLRLAGSTGELFF.

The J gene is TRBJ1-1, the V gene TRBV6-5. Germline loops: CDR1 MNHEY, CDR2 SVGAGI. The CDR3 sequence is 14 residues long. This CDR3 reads CASSYSAENTEAFF.

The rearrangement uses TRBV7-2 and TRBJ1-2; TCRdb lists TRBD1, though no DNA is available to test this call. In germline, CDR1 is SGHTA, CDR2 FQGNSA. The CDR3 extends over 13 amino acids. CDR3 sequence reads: CASSSTGRYGYTF.

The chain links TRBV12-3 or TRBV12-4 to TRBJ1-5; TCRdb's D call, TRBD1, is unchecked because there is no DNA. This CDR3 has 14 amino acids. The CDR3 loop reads CASSLEGGNQPQHF.

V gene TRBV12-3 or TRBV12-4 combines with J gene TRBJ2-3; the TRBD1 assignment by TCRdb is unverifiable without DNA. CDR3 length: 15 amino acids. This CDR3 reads CASSKQGVGTDTQYF.

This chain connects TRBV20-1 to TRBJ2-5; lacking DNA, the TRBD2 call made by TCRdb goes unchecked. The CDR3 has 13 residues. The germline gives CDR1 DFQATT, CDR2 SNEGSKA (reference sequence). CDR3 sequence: CSATLAREETQYF.

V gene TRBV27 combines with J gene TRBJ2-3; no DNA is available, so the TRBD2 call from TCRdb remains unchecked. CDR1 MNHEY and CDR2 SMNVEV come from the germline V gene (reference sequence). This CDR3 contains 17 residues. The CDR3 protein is CASSLGPGLTGTDTQYF.

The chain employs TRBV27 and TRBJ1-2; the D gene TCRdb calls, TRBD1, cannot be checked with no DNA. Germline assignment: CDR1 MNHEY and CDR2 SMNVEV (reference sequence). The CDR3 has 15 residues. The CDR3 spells CASSLTGQGTRGYTF.

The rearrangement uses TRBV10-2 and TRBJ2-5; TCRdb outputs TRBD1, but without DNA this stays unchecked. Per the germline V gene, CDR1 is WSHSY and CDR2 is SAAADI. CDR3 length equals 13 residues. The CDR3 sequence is CASGARGEETQYF.

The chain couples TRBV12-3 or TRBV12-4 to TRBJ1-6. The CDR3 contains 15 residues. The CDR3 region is CASTLDGTANSPLHF.

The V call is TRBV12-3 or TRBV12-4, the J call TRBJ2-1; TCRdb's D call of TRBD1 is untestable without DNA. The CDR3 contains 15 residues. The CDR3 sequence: CASRRGENPYNEQFF.

CDR3: CASSSDLINSGNTIYF. The V gene is TRBV5-1, the J gene TRBJ1-3. This CDR3 spans 16 amino acids. Germline V lookup: CDR1 SGHRS, CDR2 YFSETQ.

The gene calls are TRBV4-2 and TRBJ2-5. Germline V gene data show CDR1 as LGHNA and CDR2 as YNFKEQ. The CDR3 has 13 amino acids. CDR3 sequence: CASSQDRTETQYF.